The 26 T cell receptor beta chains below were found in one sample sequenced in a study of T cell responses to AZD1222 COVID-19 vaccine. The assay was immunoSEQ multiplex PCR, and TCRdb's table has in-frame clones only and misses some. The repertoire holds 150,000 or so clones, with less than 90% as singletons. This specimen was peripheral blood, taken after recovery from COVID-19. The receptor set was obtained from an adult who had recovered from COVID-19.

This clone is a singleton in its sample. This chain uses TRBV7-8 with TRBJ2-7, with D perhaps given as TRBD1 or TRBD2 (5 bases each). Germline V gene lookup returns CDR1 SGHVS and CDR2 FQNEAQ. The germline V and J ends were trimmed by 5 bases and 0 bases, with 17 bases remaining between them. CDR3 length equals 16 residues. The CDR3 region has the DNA TGTGCCAGCAGCATCGGACGGGGCCTTAGCTCCTACGAGCAGTACTTC. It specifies CASSIGRGLSSYEQYF.

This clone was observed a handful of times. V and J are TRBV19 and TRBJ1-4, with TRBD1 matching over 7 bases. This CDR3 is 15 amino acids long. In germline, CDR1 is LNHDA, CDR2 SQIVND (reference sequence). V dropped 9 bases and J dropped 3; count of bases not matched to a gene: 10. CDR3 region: CASTQGGGPNEKLFF. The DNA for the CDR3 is TGTGCCAGCACCCAGGGGGGCGGACCTAATGAAAAACTGTTTTTT.

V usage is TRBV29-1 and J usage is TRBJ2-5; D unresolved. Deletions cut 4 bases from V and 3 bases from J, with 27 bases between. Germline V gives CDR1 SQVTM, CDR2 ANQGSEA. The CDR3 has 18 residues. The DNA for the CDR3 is TGCAGCGTTGGTAGGCAGCTTATATCACAGAAACAAGAAGAGACCCAGTACTTC. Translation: CSVGRQLISQKQEETQYF. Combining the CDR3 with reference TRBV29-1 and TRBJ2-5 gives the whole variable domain SAVISQKPSRDICQRGTSLTIQCQVDSQVTMMFWYRQQPGQSLTLIATANQGSEATYESGFVIDKFPISRPNLTFSTLTVSNMSPEDSSIYLCSVGRQLISQKQEETQYFGPGTRLLVL.

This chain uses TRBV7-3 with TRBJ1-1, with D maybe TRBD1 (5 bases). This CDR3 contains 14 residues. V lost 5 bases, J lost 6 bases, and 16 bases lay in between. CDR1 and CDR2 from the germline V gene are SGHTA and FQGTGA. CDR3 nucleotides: TGTGCCAGCAGCCCCCAGGGAGGTAACGCTGAAGCTTTCTTT. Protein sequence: CASSPQGGNAEAFF.

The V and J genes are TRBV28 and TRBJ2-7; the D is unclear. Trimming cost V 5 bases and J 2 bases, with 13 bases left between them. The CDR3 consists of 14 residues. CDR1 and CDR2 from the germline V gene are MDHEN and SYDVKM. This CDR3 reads CASSPPGLPYEQYF. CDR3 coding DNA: TGTGCCAGCAGTCCCCCCGGTTTGCCCTACGAGCAGTACTTC.

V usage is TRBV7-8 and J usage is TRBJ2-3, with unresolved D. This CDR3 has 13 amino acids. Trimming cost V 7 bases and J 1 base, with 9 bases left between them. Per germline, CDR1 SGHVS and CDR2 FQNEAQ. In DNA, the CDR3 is TGTGCCAGCAAAGGCGGTGGCACAGATACGCAGTATTTT. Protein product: CASKGGGTDTQYF.

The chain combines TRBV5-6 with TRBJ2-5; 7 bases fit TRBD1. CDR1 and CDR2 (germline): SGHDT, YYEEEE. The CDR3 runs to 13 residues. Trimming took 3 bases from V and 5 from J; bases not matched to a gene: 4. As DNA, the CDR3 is TGTGCCAGCAGCTGGGACAGAAAGGAGACCCAGTACTTC. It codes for CASSWDRKETQYF.

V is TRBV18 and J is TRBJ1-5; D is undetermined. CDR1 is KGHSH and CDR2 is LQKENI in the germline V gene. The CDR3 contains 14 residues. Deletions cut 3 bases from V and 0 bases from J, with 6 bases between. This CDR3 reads CASSPAGSNQPQHF. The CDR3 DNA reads TGTGCCAGCTCACCGGCAGGTAGCAATCAGCCCCAGCATTTT.

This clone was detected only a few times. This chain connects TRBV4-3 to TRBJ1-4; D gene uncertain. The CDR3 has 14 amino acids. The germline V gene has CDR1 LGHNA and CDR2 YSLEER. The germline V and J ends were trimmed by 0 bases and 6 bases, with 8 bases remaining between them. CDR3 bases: TGCGCCAGCAGCCAAGACCAGTCGGATGAAAAACTGTTTTTT. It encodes CASSQDQSDEKLFF.

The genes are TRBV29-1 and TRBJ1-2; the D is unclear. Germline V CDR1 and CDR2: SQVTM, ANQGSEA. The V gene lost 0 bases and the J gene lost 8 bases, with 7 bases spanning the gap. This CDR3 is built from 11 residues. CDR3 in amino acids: CSVEERGGYTF. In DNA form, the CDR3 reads TGCAGCGTTGAAGAGCGGGGAGGCTACACCTTC.

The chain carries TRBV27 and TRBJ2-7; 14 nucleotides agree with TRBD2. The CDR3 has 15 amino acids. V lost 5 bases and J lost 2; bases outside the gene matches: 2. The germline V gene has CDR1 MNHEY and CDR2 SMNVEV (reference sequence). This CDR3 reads CASSGTSGSPYEQYF. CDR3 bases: TGTGCCAGCAGTGGGACTAGCGGGAGCCCCTACGAGCAGTACTTC.

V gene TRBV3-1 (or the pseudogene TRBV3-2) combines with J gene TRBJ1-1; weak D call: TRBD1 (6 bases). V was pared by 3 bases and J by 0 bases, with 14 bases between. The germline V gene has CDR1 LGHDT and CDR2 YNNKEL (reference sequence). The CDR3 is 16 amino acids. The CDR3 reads CASSQVDSALNTEAFF. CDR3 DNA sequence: TGTGCCAGCAGCCAGGTGGACAGCGCGCTGAACACTGAAGCTTTCTTT.

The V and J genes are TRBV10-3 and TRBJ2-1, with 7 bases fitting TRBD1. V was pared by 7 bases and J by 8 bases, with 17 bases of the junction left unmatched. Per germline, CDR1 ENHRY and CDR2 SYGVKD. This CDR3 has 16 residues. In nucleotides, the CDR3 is TGTGCCATCAAAAACACAGGGGAACGAGGTCCAGATGAGCAGTTCTTC. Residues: CAIKNTGERGPDEQFF.

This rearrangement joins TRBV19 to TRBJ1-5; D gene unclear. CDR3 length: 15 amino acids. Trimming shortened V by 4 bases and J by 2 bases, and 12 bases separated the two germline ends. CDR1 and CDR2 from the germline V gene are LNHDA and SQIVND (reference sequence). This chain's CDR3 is CASSKVGEGNQPQHF. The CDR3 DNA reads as TGTGCCAGTAGTAAAGTTGGGGAAGGCAATCAGCCCCAGCATTTT.

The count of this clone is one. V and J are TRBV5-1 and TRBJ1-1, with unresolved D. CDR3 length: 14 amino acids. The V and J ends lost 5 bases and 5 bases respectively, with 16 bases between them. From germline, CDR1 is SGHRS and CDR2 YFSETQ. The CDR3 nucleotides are TGCGCCAGCAGTCCCGAGAGGGTCAAAACTGAAGCTTTCTTT. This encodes CASSPERVKTEAFF.

This chain's CDR3 is CASSHGQGKGETQYF. CDR3 coding DNA: TGCGCCAGCAGCCACGGACAGGGGAAGGGTGAGACCCAGTACTTC. The chain recombines TRBV5-1 with TRBJ2-5; 9 bases map to TRBD1. After removal of 4 bases from V and 5 bases from J, the junction contained 9 bases not matched to a gene. The CDR3 runs to 15 residues. In germline, CDR1 is SGHRS, CDR2 YFSETQ.

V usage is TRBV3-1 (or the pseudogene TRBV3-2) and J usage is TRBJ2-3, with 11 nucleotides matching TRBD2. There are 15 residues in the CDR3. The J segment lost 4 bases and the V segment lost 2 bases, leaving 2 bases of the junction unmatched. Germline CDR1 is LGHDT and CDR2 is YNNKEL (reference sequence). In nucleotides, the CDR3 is TGTGCCAGCAGCCAAATAGCGGGAGGGCCAGATACGCAGTATTTT. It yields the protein CASSQIAGGPDTQYF.

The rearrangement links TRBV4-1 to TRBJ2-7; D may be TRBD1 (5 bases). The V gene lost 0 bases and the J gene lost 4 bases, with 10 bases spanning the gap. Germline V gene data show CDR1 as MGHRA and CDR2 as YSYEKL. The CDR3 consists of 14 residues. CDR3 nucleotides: TGCGCCAGCAGCCAAGAAGGGGCAACGTACGAGCAGTACTTC. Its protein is CASSQEGATYEQYF.

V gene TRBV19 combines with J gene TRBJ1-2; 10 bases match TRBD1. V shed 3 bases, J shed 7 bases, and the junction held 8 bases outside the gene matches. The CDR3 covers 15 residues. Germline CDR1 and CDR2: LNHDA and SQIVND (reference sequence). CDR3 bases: TGTGCCAGTAGTATGCGAGACAGGGGGCTCGGTGGCTACACCTTC. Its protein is CASSMRDRGLGGYTF.

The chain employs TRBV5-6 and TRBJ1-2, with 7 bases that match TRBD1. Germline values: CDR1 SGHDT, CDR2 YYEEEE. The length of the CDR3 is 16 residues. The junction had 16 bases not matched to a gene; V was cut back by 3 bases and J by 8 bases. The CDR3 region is CASSYRGVRVVGGYTF. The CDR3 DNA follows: TGTGCCAGCAGCTACAGGGGAGTTAGGGTGGTCGGCGGCTACACCTTC.

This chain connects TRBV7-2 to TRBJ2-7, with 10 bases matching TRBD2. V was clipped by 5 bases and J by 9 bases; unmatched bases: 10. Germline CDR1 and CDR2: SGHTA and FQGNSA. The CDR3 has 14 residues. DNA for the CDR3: TGTGCCAGCAGCCCAGGACTAGCGGATATGGGGCAGTACTTC. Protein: CASSPGLADMGQYF.

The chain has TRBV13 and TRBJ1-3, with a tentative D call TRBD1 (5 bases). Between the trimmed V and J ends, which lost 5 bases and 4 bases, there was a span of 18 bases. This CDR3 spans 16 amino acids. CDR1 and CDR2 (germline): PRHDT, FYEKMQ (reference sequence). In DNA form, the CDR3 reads TGTGCCAGCAGCCCCAGGGTCGGCCGATTCGGAAACACCATATATTTT. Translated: CASSPRVGRFGNTIYF.

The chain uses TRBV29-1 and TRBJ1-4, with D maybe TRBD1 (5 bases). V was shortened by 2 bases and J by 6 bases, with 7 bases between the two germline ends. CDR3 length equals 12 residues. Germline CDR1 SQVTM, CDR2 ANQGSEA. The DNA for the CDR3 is TGCAGCGTTGAATCGGGGGATGAAAAACTGTTTTTT. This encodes CSVESGDEKLFF.

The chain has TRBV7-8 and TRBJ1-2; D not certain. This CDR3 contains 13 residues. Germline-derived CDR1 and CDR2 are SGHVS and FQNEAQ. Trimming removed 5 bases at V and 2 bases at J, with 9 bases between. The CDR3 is CASSPGVNYGYTF. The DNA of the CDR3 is TGTGCCAGCAGCCCCGGGGTAAACTATGGCTACACCTTC.

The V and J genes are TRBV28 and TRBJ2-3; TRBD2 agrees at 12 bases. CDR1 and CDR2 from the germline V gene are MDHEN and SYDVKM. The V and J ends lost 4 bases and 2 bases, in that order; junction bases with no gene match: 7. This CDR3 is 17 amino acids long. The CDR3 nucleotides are TGTGCCAGCAGTTCTCCTGGACTAGCGGGATACACAGATACGCAGTATTTT. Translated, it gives CASSSPGLAGYTDTQYF.

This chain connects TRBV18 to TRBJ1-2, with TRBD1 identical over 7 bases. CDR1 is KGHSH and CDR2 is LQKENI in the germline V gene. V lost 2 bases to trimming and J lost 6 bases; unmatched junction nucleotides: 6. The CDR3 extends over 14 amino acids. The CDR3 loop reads CASSPNVQGDGYTF. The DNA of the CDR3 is TGTGCCAGCTCACCAAACGTGCAGGGGGATGGCTACACCTTC.